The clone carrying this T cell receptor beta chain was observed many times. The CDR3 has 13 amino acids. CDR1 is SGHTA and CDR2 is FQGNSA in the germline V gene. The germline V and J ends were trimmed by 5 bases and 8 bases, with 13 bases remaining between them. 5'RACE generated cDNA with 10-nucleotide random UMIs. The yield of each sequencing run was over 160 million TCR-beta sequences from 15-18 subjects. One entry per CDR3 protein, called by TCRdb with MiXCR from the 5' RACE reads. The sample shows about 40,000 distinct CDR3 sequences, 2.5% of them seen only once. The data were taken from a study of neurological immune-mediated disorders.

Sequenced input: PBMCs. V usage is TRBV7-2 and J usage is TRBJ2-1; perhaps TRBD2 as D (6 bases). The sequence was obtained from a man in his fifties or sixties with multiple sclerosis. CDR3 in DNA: TGTGCCAGCAGCAGAGGGACTTCTGATGAGCAGTTCTTC. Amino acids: CASSRGTSDEQFF.